This T cell receptor (beta chain) was retrieved from a study of blood T cell repertoires in COVID-19. The protocol was immunoSEQ multiplex PCR, while the TCRdb copy is restricted to in-frame clones and leaves out a portion. Here the sample spans tens of thousands of clones, over 70% being singletons. CDR1 is SGHVS, CDR2 FQNEAQ, per germline. The CDR3 sequence is 17 residues long. V lost 1 base and J lost 8, with 18 bases in between. Sequenced material: peripheral blood. The TCR sequence derives from a man between 65 and 85 years old with acute or convalescent COVID-19. This chain links TRBV7-8 with TRBJ1-6, with a tentative D call TRBD1 (5 bases). The CDR3 DNA follows: TGTGCCAGCAGCTTAGAAAGCGGGGGTGTATATGATTCACCCCTCCACTTT. Translation gives CASSLESGGVYDSPLHF.